This record concerns one TCR beta chain sequence. This record comes from a study of shared clonotypes between healthy human individuals. Study in general: The plates for each donor numbered three CD4 naive, three CD4 memory, two CD8 naive and one CD8 memory.

Within Nashville, Tennessee resided all donors, each a Caucasian adult. Profiled with immunoSEQ multiplex PCR; TCRdb holds only in-frame clones, not every one. The data contain some 240,000 clones, approximately 70% of them seen just once; the ten biggest clones take up 11%. The V end was cut by 3 bases, the J end by 1 base, with 9 bases between. This CDR3 has 15 amino acids. Germline V CDR1 and CDR2: LNHDA, SQIVND (reference sequence). The chain is built from TRBV19 and TRBJ1-4; no clear D. The specimen was memory CD4+ T cells sorted from blood. As for subset: CD45RA-negative fraction. This receptor was identified in a man younger than 45 in good health. In DNA form, the CDR3 reads TGTGCCAGTAGTATCCGGACTTTAACTAATGAAAAACTGTTTTTT. It encodes CASSIRTLTNEKLFF.